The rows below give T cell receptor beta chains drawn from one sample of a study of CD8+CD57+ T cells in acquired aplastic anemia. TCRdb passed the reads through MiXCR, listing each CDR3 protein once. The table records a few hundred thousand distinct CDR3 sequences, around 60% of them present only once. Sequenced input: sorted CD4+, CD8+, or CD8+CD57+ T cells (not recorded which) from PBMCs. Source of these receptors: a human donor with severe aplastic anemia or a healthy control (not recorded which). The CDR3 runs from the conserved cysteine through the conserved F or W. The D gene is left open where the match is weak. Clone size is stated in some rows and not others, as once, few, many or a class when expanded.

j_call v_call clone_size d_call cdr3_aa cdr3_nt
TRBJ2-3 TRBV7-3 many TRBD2 CASSPGTSGRTDTQYF TGTGCCAGCAGCCCAGGGACTAGCGGCCGCACAGATACGCAGTATTTT
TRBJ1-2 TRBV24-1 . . CATSDSREGYTF TGTGCCACCAGTGATTCAAGGGAAGGCTACACCTTC
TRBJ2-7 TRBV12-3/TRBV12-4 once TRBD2 CASKGLAYEQYF TGTGCCAGCAAGGGACTAGCCTACGAGCAGTACTTC
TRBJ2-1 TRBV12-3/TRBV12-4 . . CATSDRTVGEQFF TGTGCCACCTCCGACAGGACCGTGGGTGAGCAGTTCTTC
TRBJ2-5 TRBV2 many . CASSVGQKETQYF TGTGCCAGCAGTGTAGGCCAGAAGGAGACCCAGTACTTC
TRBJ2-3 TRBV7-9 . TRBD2 CASSLASGGAIDTQYF TGTGCCAGCAGCTTAGCTAGCGGGGGGGCGATAGATACGCAGTATTTT
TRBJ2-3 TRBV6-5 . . CASSYSGGGTQYF TGTGCCAGCAGTTACTCGGGCGGAGGTACGCAGTATTTT
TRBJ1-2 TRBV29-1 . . CSVGSETGRGGYTF TGCAGCGTTGGTAGTGAGACAGGCCGCGGGGGCTACACCTTC
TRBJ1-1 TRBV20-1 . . CSALGRMNTEAFF TGCAGTGCGCTTGGCAGGATGAACACTGAAGCTTTCTTT
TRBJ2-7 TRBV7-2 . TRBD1 CASSSPGQGFHEQYF TGTGCCAGCAGCTCACCGGGACAGGGGTTCCACGAGCAGTACTTC
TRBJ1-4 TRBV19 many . CASGTGYRPNEKLFF TGTGCCAGTGGAACAGGGTACCGTCCTAATGAAAAACTGTTTTTT
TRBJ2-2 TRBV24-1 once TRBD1 CATSDTGVPTQNTGELFF TGTGCCACCAGTGACACAGGGGTACCCACCCAGAACACCGGGGAGCTGTTTTTT
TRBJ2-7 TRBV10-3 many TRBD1 CAISMTGGAYEQYF TGTGCCATCAGTATGACAGGGGGGGCATACGAGCAGTACTTC
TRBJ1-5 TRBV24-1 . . CATSDVTAVPQHF TGTGCCACCAGTGATGTTACAGCGGTGCCCCAGCATTTT
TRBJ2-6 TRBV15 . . CATSSEGVSGANVLTF TGTGCCACCAGCTCGGAGGGGGTCTCTGGGGCCAACGTCCTGACTTTC
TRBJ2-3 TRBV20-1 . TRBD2 CSASPLASGSTDTQYF TGCAGTGCTAGTCCTCTTGCTAGCGGTAGCACAGATACGCAGTATTTT
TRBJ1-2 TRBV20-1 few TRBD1 CSARVTGDGYTF TGCAGTGCTAGAGTAACAGGGGATGGCTACACCTTC
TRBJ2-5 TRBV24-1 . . CATSDSSSGLGNEQYF TGTGCCACCAGTGATTCGTCGTCAGGGCTCGGTAATGAGCAGTACTTC
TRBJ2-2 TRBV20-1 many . CSAKGAGPGELFF TGCAGTGCTAAAGGGGCGGGACCCGGGGAGCTGTTTTTT
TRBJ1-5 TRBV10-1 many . CASPFAGAADQPQHF TGCGCCAGCCCTTTCGCGGGGGCCGCTGATCAGCCCCAGCATTTT
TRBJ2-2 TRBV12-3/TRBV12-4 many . CASRAGDQATGELFF TGTGCCAGCAGGGCCGGGGATCAAGCCACCGGGGAGCTGTTTTTT
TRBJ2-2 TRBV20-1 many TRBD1 CSAPDLGQGATGELFF TGCAGTGCTCCTGACTTAGGACAGGGGGCCACCGGGGAGCTGTTTTTT
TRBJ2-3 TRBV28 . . CASSSPSLGGATDTQYF TGTGCCAGCAGTTCACCGTCCTTGGGGGGGGCCACAGATACGCAGTATTTT
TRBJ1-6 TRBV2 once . CASSEFPYNSPLHF TGTGCCAGCAGTGAGTTTCCCTATAATTCACCCCTCCACTTT
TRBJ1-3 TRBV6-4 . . CASKEAEWGNTIYF TGTGCCAGCAAGGAAGCGGAGTGGGGAAACACCATATATTTT
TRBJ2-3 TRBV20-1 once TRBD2 CGNGRGLAEHTDTQYF TGCGGAAACGGGCGGGGACTAGCGGAACACACAGATACGCAGTATTTT
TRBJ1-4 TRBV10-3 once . CASSVASAIGEKLFF TGTGCCAGCAGCGTCGCCAGCGCTATAGGTGAAAAACTGTTTTTT
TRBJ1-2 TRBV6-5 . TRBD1 CASSGQGALDYGYTF TGTGCCAGCAGTGGACAGGGGGCTCTGGACTATGGCTACACCTTC